The rows below give T cell receptor beta chains drawn from one sample of a study of cytotoxic CD8 clonotypes in ibrutinib-treated CLL. Measured with immunoSEQ multiplex PCR; TCRdb has only the in-frame clones, and not every one. The sample lists approximately 60,000 clones, about 54% occurring once. Source: PBMCs, taken at disease progression, from a patient treated with ibrutinib. The receptors derive from a human donor with chronic lymphocytic leukemia. Both conserved end residues are part of each CDR3.

j_gene: TRBJ2-3; v_gene: TRBV28; len: 15; CDR3aa: CASSSGTSGKDTQYF
j_gene: TRBJ2-7; v_gene: TRBV7-2; len: 16; CDR3aa: CASSLASGQATYEQYF
j_gene: TRBJ1-5; v_gene: TRBV27; len: 15; CDR3aa: CASSSVDRDNQPQHF
j_gene: TRBJ2-4; v_gene: TRBV6-5; len: 14; CDR3aa: CASRRSGGENIQYF
j_gene: TRBJ1-5; v_gene: TRBV2; len: 14; CDR3aa: CASTREGGWQPQHF
j_gene: TRBJ2-2; v_gene: TRBV9; len: 15; CDR3aa: CASSVGQGVTGELFF
j_gene: TRBJ1-1; v_gene: TRBV28; len: 12; CDR3aa: CASSTGSTEAFF
j_gene: TRBJ1-4; v_gene: TRBV19; len: 16; CDR3aa: CASSPTGGSTNEKLFF
j_gene: TRBJ2-7; v_gene: TRBV9; len: 13; CDR3aa: CASSYDISYEQYF
j_gene: TRBJ2-7; v_gene: TRBV7-2; len: 15; CDR3aa: CASSLADGGAYEQYF
j_gene: TRBJ2-3; v_gene: TRBV29-1; len: 14; CDR3aa: CSASVRTGTDTQYF
j_gene: TRBJ2-3; v_gene: TRBV9; len: 16; CDR3aa: CASSVRTSGSSDTQYF
j_gene: TRBJ1-4; v_gene: TRBV6-5; len: 16; CDR3aa: CASSYSFTAKNEKLFF
j_gene: TRBJ1-1; v_gene: TRBV19; len: 14; CDR3aa: CASSIGRVTGEAFF
j_gene: TRBJ1-5; v_gene: TRBV30; len: 12; CDR3aa: CAWSRVNQPQHF
j_gene: TRBJ2-2; v_gene: TRBV2; len: 17; CDR3aa: CASSEESAAGGSGELFF
j_gene: TRBJ2-5; v_gene: TRBV5-6; len: 12; CDR3aa: CASSRGLQTQYF
j_gene: TRBJ1-5; v_gene: TRBV29-1; len: 13; CDR3aa: CSVARTGDQPQHF
j_gene: TRBJ2-3; v_gene: TRBV18; len: 13; CDR3aa: CASSPGGTDTQYF
j_gene: TRBJ1-6; v_gene: TRBV15; len: 12; CDR3aa: CATSRGNFALHF
j_gene: TRBJ1-1; v_gene: TRBV29-1; len: 12; CDR3aa: CSVAGDRPLAFF
j_gene: TRBJ1-2; v_gene: TRBV2; len: 14; CDR3aa: CASSGQGINYGYTF
j_gene: TRBJ1-2; v_gene: TRBV7-9; len: 13; CDR3aa: CASSEGQSPGYTF